This record covers a single TCR beta chain. The germline V gene has CDR1 SGHVS and CDR2 FQNEAQ. The V segment lost 3 bases and the J segment 2 bases; nucleotides outside the gene matches: 10. The CDR3 runs 17 residues. Per the authors' pipeline: Using reference gene primer amplification, nucleated cell counts were estimated. Profiling relied on immunoSEQ multiplex PCR, and the TCRdb table lists in-frame clones only, not all of them. V and J calls and clone size are those listed in that table; D and trimming were worked out from the DNA. This sample has a few hundred thousand clones, with roughly 85% found just once. This sample is drawn from a study of blood T cell repertoires in COVID-19. Whole-study context: Sites in the United States, Italy and Spain provided acute and convalescent COVID-19 samples. Sources were T cells, B-cell-depleted T cells, or PBMCs; the material itself was cDNA or gDNA.

The TCR sequence derives from a woman aged 30 to 39 with active or convalescent COVID-19. The sequencing sample was made of peripheral blood. This chain connects TRBV7-8 to TRBJ2-1; 7 nucleotides agree with TRBD2. This chain's CDR3 is CASSFDEGGGPYNEQFF. Here the CDR3 DNA reads TGTGCCAGCAGCTTCGACGAGGGCGGGGGACCCTACAATGAGCAGTTCTTC.